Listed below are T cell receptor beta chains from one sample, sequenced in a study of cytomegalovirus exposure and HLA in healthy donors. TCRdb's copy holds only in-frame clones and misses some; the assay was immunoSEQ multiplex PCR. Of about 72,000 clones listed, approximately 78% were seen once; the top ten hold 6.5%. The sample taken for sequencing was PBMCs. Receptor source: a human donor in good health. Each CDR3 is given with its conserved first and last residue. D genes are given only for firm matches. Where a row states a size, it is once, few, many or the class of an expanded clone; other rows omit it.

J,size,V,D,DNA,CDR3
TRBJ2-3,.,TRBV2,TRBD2,TGTGCCAGCAGCCGCCTTACTAGCGGAGATACGCAGTATTTT,CASSRLTSGDTQYF
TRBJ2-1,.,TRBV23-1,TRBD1,TGCGCCAGCAGTCAATACGGACAGGGGAGAATTGGTGAGCAGTTCTTC,CASSQYGQGRIGEQFF
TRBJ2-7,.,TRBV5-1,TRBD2,TGCGCCAGCAGCTTGGGAGGACTAGCGGGGGGGCTCTACGAGCAGTACTTC,CASSLGGLAGGLYEQYF
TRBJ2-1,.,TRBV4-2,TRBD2,TGTGCCAGCAGCCAAGATTCAGGCGGGGGGGCGAAAAATGAGCAGTTCTTC,CASSQDSGGGAKNEQFF
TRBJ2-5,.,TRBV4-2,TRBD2,TGTGCCAGCAGCCATACTAGCGGGGGGTACCAAGAGACCCAGTACTTC,CASSHTSGGYQETQYF
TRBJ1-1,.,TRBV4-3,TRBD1,TGCGCCAGCAGCCAAGTGGGACAGGGGAGAATGGCTTTCTTT,CASSQVGQGRMAFF
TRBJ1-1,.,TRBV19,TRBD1,TGTGCCAGTAGTCCGACAGGGATGAACACTGAAGCTTTCTTT,CASSPTGMNTEAFF
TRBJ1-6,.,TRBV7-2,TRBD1,TGTGCCAGCAGCTCGCGGACAGGCGTAGAGAATTCACCCCTCCACTTT,CASSSRTGVENSPLHF
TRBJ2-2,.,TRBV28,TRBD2,TGTGCCAGCAGTTTATCCCAGACTAGCGGCTTCACCGGGGAGCTGTTTTTT,CASSLSQTSGFTGELFF
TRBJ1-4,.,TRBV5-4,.,TGTGCCAGCAGCTTGGAACCGCCCAGTGAAAAACTGTTTTTT,CASSLEPPSEKLFF
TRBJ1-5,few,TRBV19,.,TGTGCCAGTAGTCCTCAGGGAGGACAGCCCCAGCATTTT,CASSPQGGQPQHF
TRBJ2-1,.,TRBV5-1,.,TGCGCCAGCAGCTTGTTGGGGCAGCCTAATTTCTGGGATGAGCAGTTCTTC,CASSLLGQPNFWDEQFF
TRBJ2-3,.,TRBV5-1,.,TGCGCCAGCAGCTTGGCCCCTATTGAGTACACAGATACGCAGTATTTT,CASSLAPIEYTDTQYF
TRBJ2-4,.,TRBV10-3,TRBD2,TGTGCCATCAGTGATGGCGGGGGGGCGGAAAACATTCAGTACTTC,CAISDGGGAENIQYF
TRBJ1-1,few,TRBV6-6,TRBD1,TGTGCCAGCAGCGACAGGGGGAACACTGAAGCTTTCTTT,CASSDRGNTEAFF
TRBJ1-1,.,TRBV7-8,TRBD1,TGTGCCAGCAGCTACTACAGGGGTCCGAACACTGAAGCTTTCTTT,CASSYYRGPNTEAFF
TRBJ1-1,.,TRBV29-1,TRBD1,TGCAGCGCCGCCTCCGGGACAGGGGGAAGGACTGAAGCTTTCTTT,CSAASGTGGRTEAFF
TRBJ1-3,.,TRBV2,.,TGTGCCAGCAGTGTAACAGGTCCCCACTCTGGAAACACCATATATTTT,CASSVTGPHSGNTIYF
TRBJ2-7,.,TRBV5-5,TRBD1,TGTGCCAGCAGCTTGGCGGTCAGGGGGAATAGCGAGCAGTACTTC,CASSLAVRGNSEQYF
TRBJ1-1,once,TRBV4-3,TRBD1,TGCGCCAGCAGCCAAGGGATGCAGGGGGTTGTGGAGAACACTGAAGCTTTCTTT,CASSQGMQGVVENTEAFF
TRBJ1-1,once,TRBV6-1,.,TGTGCCAGCAGTTCTAAAGGGGCTAACACTGAAGCTTTCTTT,CASSSKGANTEAFF
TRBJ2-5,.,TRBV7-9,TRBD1,TGTGCCAGCAGCTCCACAGGGGACGGGACCCAGTACTTC,CASSSTGDGTQYF
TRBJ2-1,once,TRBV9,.,TGTGCCAGCAGCGTAGATCCGACTACTTACAATGAGCAGTTCTTC,CASSVDPTTYNEQFF
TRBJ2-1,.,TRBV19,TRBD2,TGTGCCACCACGCAGATGCTGGGGGGGACTGAGCAGTTCTTC,CATTQMLGGTEQFF
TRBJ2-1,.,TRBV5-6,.,TGTGCCAGCAGCTTCACCGCCGGCTCCTACAATGAGCAGTTCTTC,CASSFTAGSYNEQFF
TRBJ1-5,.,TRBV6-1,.,TGTGCCAGCAGTGAAGCTTCGGTTGTGCAGCCCCAGCATTTT,CASSEASVVQPQHF
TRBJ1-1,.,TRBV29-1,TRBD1,TGCAGCGTTCCGGGACAGGGGAACACTGAAGCTTTCTTT,CSVPGQGNTEAFF
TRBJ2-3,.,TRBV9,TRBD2,TGTGCCAGCAGCTTCCGGACTAGCGGGGGATCAGATACGCAGTATTTT,CASSFRTSGGSDTQYF
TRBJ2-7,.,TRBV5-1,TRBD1,TGCGCCAGCAGCTTGGGACAGGGGTTAAGTGAGCAGTACTTC,CASSLGQGLSEQYF
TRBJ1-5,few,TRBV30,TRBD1,TGTGCCTGGAGTGTAGGACAGGGAGGGGTACAGCCCCAGCATTTT,CAWSVGQGGVQPQHF
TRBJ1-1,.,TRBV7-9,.,TGTGCCAGCAGCTTAGGTATGAACACTGAAGCTTTCTTT,CASSLGMNTEAFF
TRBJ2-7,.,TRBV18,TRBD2,TGTGCCAGCTCCCGAGCGGGGGAGGCCTACGAGCAGTACTTC,CASSRAGEAYEQYF
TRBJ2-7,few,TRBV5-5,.,TGTGCCAGCACCCCGCAGTCCAGGGGATACGAGCAGTACTTC,CASTPQSRGYEQYF
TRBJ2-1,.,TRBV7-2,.,TGTGCCAGCAGCTTAGGGGCAGGGAGGAATGAGCAGTTCTTC,CASSLGAGRNEQFF
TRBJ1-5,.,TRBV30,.,TGTGCCTGGAGTGCAACCCCAGGGAATAGCGGGCAGCCCCAGCATTTT,CAWSATPGNSGQPQHF
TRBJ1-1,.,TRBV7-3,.,TGTGCCAGCAGCTACGACAGGAACACTGAAGCTTTCTTT,CASSYDRNTEAFF
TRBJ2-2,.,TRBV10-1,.,TGCGCCAGCAGCCAACAGGGTTCCGGGGAGCTGTTTTTT,CASSQQGSGELFF
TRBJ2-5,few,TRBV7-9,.,TGTGCCAGCAGCGGTAGTGAGGCGAAGACCCAGTACTTC,CASSGSEAKTQYF
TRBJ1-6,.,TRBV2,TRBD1,TGTGCCAGCAGTGTACAGGGGGATAATTCACCCCTCCACTTT,CASSVQGDNSPLHF
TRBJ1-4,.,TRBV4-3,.,TGCGCCAGCAGCCAAGATCTGGCGGGGCGCAATGAAAAACTGTTTTTT,CASSQDLAGRNEKLFF
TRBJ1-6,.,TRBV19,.,TGTGCCAGTAGTGAACGACAGTTAAATTCACCCCTCCACTTT,CASSERQLNSPLHF